The 8 T cell receptor beta chains presented below share a single source sample, sequenced in a study of somatic mutations in cytotoxic T cells in rheumatoid arthritis. The repertoire was sequenced with immunoSEQ multiplex PCR; TCRdb's copy has only in-frame clones and lacks some. The data show roughly 7,700 clones, with more than 65% seen just once and approximately 38% held by the top ten. Sequencing used CD8+ T cells sorted from blood. These receptors came from an adult with rheumatoid arthritis.

The rearrangement links TRBV19 to TRBJ1-2, with D tentatively TRBD1 (5 bases). CDR1 LNHDA and CDR2 SQIVND come from the germline V gene (reference sequence). The CDR3 sequence is 13 residues long. Deletions cut 4 bases from V and 3 bases from J, with 9 bases between. The CDR3 is CASSSRDHYGYTF. The CDR3, as DNA: TGTGCCAGTAGTAGCCGGGACCACTATGGCTACACCTTC.

The V call is TRBV5-8, the J call TRBJ1-5; 9 bases fit TRBD1. The CDR3 runs 20 residues. The V gene's germline CDR1 is SGHTS and CDR2 YDEGEE. The V segment lost 2 bases and the J segment 0 bases; nucleotides outside the gene matches: 15. The CDR3 is CASSFGQGLETSLSNQPQHF. In DNA, the CDR3 is TGTGCCAGCAGCTTTGGACAGGGGTTGGAGACTTCCCTTAGCAATCAGCCCCAGCATTTT.

This clone is classed as medium-sized (0.01 to 0.1%). The rearrangement links TRBV2 to TRBJ1-1, with D perhaps matching TRBD1 (6 bases). Looked up from germline, CDR1 is SNHLY and CDR2 is FYNNEI. CDR3 size: 10 residues. Trimming shortened V by 6 bases and J by 8 bases, and 7 bases separated the two germline ends. DNA for the CDR3: TGTGCCAGCAGGCAGGGGGAAGCTTTCTTT. This translates into CASRQGEAFF.

This sequence joins TRBV28 and TRBJ1-3; D is uncertain. The V end was cut by 5 bases, the J end by 0 bases, with 14 bases between. The CDR3 covers 16 residues. CDR1 MDHEN and CDR2 SYDVKM come from the germline V gene. For the CDR3, the DNA is TGTGCCAGCAGTCCAACCTTGTTAACCTCTGGAAACACCATATATTTT. It specifies CASSPTLLTSGNTIYF.

The V gene is TRBV7-9, the J gene TRBJ2-1; 7 bases are a match to TRBD1. CDR1 SEHNR and CDR2 FQNEAQ come from the germline V gene (reference sequence). The ends lost 6 bases at V and 2 bases at J; junction bases unmatched: 7. This CDR3 has 15 residues. DNA of the CDR3: TGTGCCAGCAGGGATACCGGGACAGCCTACAATGAGCAGTTCTTC. Encoded protein: CASRDTGTAYNEQFF.

The chain links TRBV14 to TRBJ2-1, with D uncertain. The V gene lost 0 bases and the J gene lost 5 bases, with 8 bases spanning the gap. Germline values: CDR1 SGHDN, CDR2 FVKESK. This CDR3 comprises 14 residues. The CDR3 region is CASSQDLGDNEQFF. CDR3 nucleotide sequence: TGTGCCAGCAGCCAAGATCTTGGGGACAATGAGCAGTTCTTC. Drawing the rest from reference TRBV14 and TRBJ2-1, the complete variable domain is EAGVTQFPSHSVIEKGQTVTLRCDPISGHDNLYWYRRVMGKEIKFLLHFVKESKQDESGMPNNRFLAERTGGTYSTLKVQPAELEDSGVYFCASSQDLGDNEQFFGPGTRLTVL.

The chain links TRBV6-1 to TRBJ1-5; 10 bases line up with TRBD1. This CDR3 comprises 18 residues. The germline V gene encodes CDR1 MNHNS and CDR2 SASEGT. The trim removed 2 bases at V and 5 bases at J, leaving 12 bases unmatched. The DNA of the CDR3 is TGTGCCAGCAGTGAAAGAGGGACAGGGGTAGGCCCGGATCAGCCCCAGCATTTT. Residues: CASSERGTGVGPDQPQHF.

The chain carries TRBV27 and TRBJ1-5; D gene ambiguous. Per the germline V gene, CDR1 is MNHEY and CDR2 is SMNVEV (reference sequence). The length of the CDR3 is 14 residues. Trimming shortened V by 2 bases and J by 2 bases, and 7 bases separated the two germline ends. CDR3 in DNA: TGTGCCAGCAGTTTACTGGCGGGCAATCAGCCCCAGCATTTT. Translation gives CASSLLAGNQPQHF.